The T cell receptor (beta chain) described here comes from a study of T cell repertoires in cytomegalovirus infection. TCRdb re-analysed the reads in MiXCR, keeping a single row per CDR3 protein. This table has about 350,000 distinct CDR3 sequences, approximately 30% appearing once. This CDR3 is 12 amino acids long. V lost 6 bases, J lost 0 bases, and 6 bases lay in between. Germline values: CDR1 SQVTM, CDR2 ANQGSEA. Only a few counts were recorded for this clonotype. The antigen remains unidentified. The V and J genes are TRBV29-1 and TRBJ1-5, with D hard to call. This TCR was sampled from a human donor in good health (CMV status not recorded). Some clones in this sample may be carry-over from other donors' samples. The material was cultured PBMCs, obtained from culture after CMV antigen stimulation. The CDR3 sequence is CSVQYSNQPQHF. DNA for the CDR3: TGCAGCGTCCAATATAGCAATCAGCCCCAGCATTTT.